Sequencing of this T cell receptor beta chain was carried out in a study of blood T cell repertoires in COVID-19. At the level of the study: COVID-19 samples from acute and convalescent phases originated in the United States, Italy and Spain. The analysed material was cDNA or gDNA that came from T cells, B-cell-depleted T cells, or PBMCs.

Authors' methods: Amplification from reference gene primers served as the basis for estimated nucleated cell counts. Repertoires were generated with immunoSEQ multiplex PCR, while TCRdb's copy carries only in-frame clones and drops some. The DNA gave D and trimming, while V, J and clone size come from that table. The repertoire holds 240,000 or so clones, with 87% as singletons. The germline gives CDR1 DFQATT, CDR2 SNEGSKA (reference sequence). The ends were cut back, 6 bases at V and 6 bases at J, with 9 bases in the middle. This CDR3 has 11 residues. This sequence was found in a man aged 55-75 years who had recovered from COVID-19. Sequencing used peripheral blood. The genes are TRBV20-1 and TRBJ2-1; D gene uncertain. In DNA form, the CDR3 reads TGCAGTGCAACCGACTTCAATGAGCAGTTCTTC. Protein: CSATDFNEQFF.